What follows are 14 T cell receptor beta chains derived from one specimen sequenced in a study of patients and donors after allogeneic stem cell transplantation (dated by TCRdb to 2020 to 2021). The library was produced with RT-PCR. For sequencing, a NextSeq 550 was employed. TCRdb reprocessed the public reads (quality trimming at Q25 with fastp, clone calling with MiXCR) and kept in-frame beta chains. Records with the same CDR3 protein are collapsed into one entry carrying the most frequent genes and DNA. The table for this sample lists about 160,000 distinct CDR3 sequences; about a third of them were counted only once. The ten largest clonotypes hold about 50% of the sample. The sample taken for sequencing was blood, either unsorted or a sorted T cell fraction (not recorded which). Source of these receptors: a human donor who was either an allogeneic HSCT recipient or a stem cell or donor lymphocyte infusion donor (not recorded which). It is not recorded whose cells these are; they may come from a transplant donor.

The chain joins TRBV6-2 or TRBV6-3 to TRBJ1-2; perhaps TRBD1 as D (5 bases). The V and J ends lost 5 bases and 8 bases respectively, with 15 bases between them. Germline CDR1 MNHEY, CDR2 SVGEGT. The CDR3 sequence is 13 residues long. The CDR3 region is CASSQLLGQGYTF. DNA for the CDR3: TGTGCCAGCAGTCAACTACTCGGACAAGGCTACACCTTC.

This rearrangement joins TRBV7-9 to TRBJ2-1; D ambiguous. Germline CDR1 is SEHNR and CDR2 is FQNEAQ (reference sequence). CDR3 length: 16 amino acids. Trimming took off 5 bases at V and 0 bases at J, with 14 bases between the two ends. The DNA of the CDR3 is TGTGCCAGCAGCCCGAGGACGGATAGCTCCTACAATGAGCAGTTCTTC. Translation gives CASSPRTDSSYNEQFF.

The chain links TRBV7-2 to TRBJ1-1, with D maybe TRBD1 (5 bases). The V gene's germline CDR1 is SGHTA and CDR2 FQGNSA. With 5 bases removed from V and 3 bases from J, the gap between germline ends came to 22 bases. The CDR3 extends over 17 amino acids. The CDR3, as DNA: TGTGCCAGCAGCCTCGTAGGGACGGCGCTGGGGTACACTGAAGCTTTCTTT. Amino acid sequence: CASSLVGTALGYTEAFF.

This clonotype was observed a single time. V usage is TRBV12-3 or TRBV12-4 and J usage is TRBJ1-5, with a tentative D call TRBD1 (5 bases). V was shortened by 2 bases and J by 7 bases, with 15 bases between the two germline ends. The CDR3 extends over 15 amino acids. This CDR3 is CASSLPSYGGQPQHF. CDR3 DNA: TGTGCCAGCAGTTTACCCTCTTATGGGGGACAGCCCCAGCATTTT.

This clonotype appeared once. The V gene is TRBV11-2, the J gene TRBJ2-2; perhaps D is TRBD1 or TRBD2 (5 bases each). Trimming took off 3 bases at V and 7 bases at J, with 15 bases between the two ends. The germline gives CDR1 SGHAT, CDR2 FQNNGV. The CDR3 sequence is 15 residues long. CDR3 bases: TGTGCCAGCAGCTTGCCCCTCCAGGGAGTCGGGGAGCTGTTTTTT. This sequence encodes CASSLPLQGVGELFF.

The chain's CDR3 is CASSQVAGTYEQYF. The CDR3, as DNA: TGCGCCAGCAGCCAAGTAGCAGGGACCTACGAGCAGTACTTC. The J gene is TRBJ2-7, the V gene TRBV4-3, with D maybe TRBD1 (5 bases). CDR3 length: 14 amino acids. The V gene's germline CDR1 is LGHNA and CDR2 YSLEER. V lost 1 base, J lost 2 bases, and 9 bases lay in between.

The chain carries TRBV2 and TRBJ1-5, with unresolved D. The CDR3 has 13 residues. V lost 9 bases and J lost 8, with 17 bases in between. Germline loops: CDR1 SNHLY, CDR2 FYNNEI. In DNA form, the CDR3 reads TGTGCCAGACTCGACGGGCCCAGAGAGCCCCAGCATTTT. This codes for CARLDGPREPQHF.

This chain connects TRBV6-6 to TRBJ2-3, with no clear D. This CDR3 is 12 amino acids long. Trimming shortened V by 6 bases and J by 5 bases, and 9 bases separated the two germline ends. CDR1 is MNHNY, CDR2 SVGAGI, per germline (reference sequence). The CDR3 loop is CASRGSGDTQYF. As DNA, the CDR3 is TGTGCCAGCAGGGGATCTGGAGATACGCAGTATTTT.

This clonotype was counted only a few times. This chain links TRBV20-1 with TRBJ1-2, with D possibly being TRBD1 (5 bases). CDR3 length: 12 amino acids. The V end was cut by 5 bases, the J end by 4 bases, with 11 bases between. Germline V CDR1 and CDR2: DFQATT, SNEGSKA (reference sequence). CDR3 residues: CSAAGSSYGYTF. For the CDR3, the DNA is TGCAGTGCTGCAGGGTCCTCCTATGGCTACACCTTC.

This clonotype was recorded a few times. J is TRBJ1-1 and V is TRBV28, with D possibly TRBD1 on 5 matching bases. Trimming removed 5 bases at V and 1 base at J, with 14 bases between. The length of the CDR3 is 15 residues. Germline V gene lookup returns CDR1 MDHEN and CDR2 SYDVKM. Here the CDR3 reads CASSPTRGGNTEAFF. The CDR3 DNA is TGTGCCAGCAGTCCCACCCGGGGGGGGAACACTGAAGCTTTCTTT.

The rearrangement uses TRBV12-3 or TRBV12-4 and TRBJ1-3; the D is unclear. Trimming took off 1 base at V and 8 bases at J, with 18 bases between the two ends. This CDR3 has 16 amino acids. The DNA for the CDR3 is TGTGCCAGCAGTTTAGGGTTCGTGAGGGCGCAGGACACCATATATTTT. As protein: CASSLGFVRAQDTIYF.

The J gene is TRBJ2-3, the V gene TRBV7-2; possibly TRBD1 or TRBD2 for D (5 bases each). V gave up 1 base and J gave up 0 bases, with 11 bases separating them. CDR1 and CDR2 (germline): SGHTA, FQGNSA. CDR3 size: 16 residues. CDR3 coding DNA: TGTGCCAGCAGCTTAGGAGGGGAAACTAGCACAGATACGCAGTATTTT. Amino acid sequence: CASSLGGETSTDTQYF.

The chain has TRBV14 and TRBJ1-1; D remains unclear. Germline CDR1 SGHDN, CDR2 FVKESK. The CDR3 sequence is 13 residues long. V was clipped by 1 base and J by 1 base, with 4 bases between them. The CDR3 loop reads CASSQGQNTEAFF. In nucleotides, the CDR3 is TGTGCCAGCAGCCAAGGACAGAACACTGAAGCTTTCTTT.

V usage is TRBV28 and J usage is TRBJ2-5; D remains ambiguous. Germline CDR1 reads MDHEN; CDR2 reads SYDVKM. CDR3 size: 11 residues. V lost 4 bases, J lost 13 bases, and 13 bases lay in between. CDR3 loop: CASSSRGNPYF. The CDR3 nucleotides read TGTGCCAGCAGTTCCCGAGGAAATCCGTACTTC.